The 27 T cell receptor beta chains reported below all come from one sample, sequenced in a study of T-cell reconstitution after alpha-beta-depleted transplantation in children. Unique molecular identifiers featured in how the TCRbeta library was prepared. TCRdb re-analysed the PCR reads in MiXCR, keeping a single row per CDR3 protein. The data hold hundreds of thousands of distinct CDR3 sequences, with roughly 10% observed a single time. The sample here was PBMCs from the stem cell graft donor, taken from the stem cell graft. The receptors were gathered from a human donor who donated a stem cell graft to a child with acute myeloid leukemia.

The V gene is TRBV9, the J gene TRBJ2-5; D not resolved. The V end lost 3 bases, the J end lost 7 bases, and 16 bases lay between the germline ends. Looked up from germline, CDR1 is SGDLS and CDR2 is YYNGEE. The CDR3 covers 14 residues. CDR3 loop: CASSDGRRGWTQYF. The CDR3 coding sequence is TGTGCCAGCAGCGATGGACGGCGCGGTTGGACCCAGTACTTC.

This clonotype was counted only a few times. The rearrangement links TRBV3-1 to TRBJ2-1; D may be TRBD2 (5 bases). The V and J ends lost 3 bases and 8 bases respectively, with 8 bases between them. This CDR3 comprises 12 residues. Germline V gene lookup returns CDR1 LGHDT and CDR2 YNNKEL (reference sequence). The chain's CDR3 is CASSHPGDEQFF. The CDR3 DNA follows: TGTGCCAGCAGCCACCCCGGGGATGAGCAGTTCTTC.

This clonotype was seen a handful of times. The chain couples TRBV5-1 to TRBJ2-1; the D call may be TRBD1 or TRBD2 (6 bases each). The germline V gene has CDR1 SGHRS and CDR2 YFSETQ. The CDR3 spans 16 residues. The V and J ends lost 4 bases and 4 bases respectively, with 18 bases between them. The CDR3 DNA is TGCGCCAGCAGCCTGGTGACAGGACGGGAGTACAATGAGCAGTTCTTC. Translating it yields CASSLVTGREYNEQFF. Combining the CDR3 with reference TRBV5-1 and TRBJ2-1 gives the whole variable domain KAGVTQTPRYLIKTRGQQVTLSCSPISGHRSVSWYQQTPGQGLQFLFEYFSETQRNKGNFPGRFSGRQFSNSRSEMNVSTLELGDSALYLCASSLVTGREYNEQFFGPGTRLTVL.

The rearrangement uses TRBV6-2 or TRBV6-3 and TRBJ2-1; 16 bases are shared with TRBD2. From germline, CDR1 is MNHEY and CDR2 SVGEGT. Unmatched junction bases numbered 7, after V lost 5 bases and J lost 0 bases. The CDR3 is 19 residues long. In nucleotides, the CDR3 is TGTGCCAGCAGTCCCCCGGGACTAGCGGGAGGGCCCTCCTACAATGAGCAGTTCTTC. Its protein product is CASSPPGLAGGPSYNEQFF.

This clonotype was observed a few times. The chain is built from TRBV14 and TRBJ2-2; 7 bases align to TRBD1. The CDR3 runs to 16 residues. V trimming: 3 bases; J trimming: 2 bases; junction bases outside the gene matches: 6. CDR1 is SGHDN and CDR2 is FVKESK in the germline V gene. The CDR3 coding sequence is TGTGCCAGCAGCCAGACGACAGGGATAAACACCGGGGAGCTGTTTTTT. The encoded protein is CASSQTTGINTGELFF. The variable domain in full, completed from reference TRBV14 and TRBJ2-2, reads EAGVTQFPSHSVIEKGQTVTLRCDPISGHDNLYWYRRVMGKEIKFLLHFVKESKQDESGMPNNRFLAERTGGTYSTLKVQPAELEDSGVYFCASSQTTGINTGELFFGEGSRLTVL.

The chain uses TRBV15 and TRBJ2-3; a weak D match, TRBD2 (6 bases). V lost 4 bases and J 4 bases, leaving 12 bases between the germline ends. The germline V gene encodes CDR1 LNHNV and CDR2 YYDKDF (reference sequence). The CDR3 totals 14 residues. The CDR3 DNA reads TGTGCCACCAGCAACCCCAGCGGGCCAGATACGCAGTATTTT. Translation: CATSNPSGPDTQYF. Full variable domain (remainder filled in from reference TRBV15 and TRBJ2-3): DAMVIQNPRYQVTQFGKPVTLSCSQTLNHNVMYWYQQKSSQAPKLLFHYYDKDFNNEADTPDNFQSRRPNTSFCFLDIRSPGLGDTAMYLCATSNPSGPDTQYFGPGTRLTVL.

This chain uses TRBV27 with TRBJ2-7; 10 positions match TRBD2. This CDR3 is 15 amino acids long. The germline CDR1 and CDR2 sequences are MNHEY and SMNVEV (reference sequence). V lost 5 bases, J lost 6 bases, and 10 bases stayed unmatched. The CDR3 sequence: CASSTSLAGVSEQYF. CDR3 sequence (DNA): TGTGCCAGCAGTACAAGTCTAGCGGGAGTCTCCGAGCAGTACTTC.

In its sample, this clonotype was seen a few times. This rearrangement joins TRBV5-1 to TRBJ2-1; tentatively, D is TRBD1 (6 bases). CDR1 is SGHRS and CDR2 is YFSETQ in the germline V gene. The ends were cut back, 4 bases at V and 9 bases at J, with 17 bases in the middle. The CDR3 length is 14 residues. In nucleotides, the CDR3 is TGCGCCAGCAGCCTCGATACAGGGACCGGTGAGCAGTTCTTC. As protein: CASSLDTGTGEQFF.

CDR3 nucleotides: TGCAGCGTTCGTGGCGGAGAGAGCTCCTACAATGAGCAGTTCTTC. This translates into CSVRGGESSYNEQFF. The genes are TRBV29-1 and TRBJ2-1, with D unresolved. From germline, CDR1 is SQVTM and CDR2 ANQGSEA. V was cut by 5 bases and J by 0 bases, with 14 bases left in between. The CDR3 loop spans 15 amino acids.

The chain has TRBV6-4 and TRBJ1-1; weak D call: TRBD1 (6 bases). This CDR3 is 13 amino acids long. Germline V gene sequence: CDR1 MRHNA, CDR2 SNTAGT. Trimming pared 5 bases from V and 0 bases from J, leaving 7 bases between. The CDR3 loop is CASSTGLNTEAFF. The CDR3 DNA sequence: TGTGCCAGCAGTACAGGGTTGAACACTGAAGCTTTCTTT.

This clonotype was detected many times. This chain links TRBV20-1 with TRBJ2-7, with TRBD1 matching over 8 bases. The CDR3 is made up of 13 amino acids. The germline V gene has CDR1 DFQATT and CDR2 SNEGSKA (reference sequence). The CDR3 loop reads CSAERTGIYEQYF. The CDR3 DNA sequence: TGCAGCGCCGAGAGGACAGGGATTTACGAGCAGTACTTC.

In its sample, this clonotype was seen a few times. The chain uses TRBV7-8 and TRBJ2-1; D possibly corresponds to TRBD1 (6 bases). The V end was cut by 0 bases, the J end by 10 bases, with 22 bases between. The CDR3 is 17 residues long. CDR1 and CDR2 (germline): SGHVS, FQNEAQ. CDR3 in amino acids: CASSLARLARGIREQFF. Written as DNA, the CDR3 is TGTGCCAGCAGCTTAGCGCGATTAGCGAGGGGGATTCGGGAGCAGTTCTTC.

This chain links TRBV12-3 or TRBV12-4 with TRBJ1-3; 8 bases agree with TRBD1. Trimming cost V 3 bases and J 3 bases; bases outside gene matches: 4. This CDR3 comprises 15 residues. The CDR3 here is CASSLTGAGGNTIYF. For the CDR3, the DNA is TGTGCCAGCAGTTTGACAGGGGCCGGTGGAAACACCATATATTTT.

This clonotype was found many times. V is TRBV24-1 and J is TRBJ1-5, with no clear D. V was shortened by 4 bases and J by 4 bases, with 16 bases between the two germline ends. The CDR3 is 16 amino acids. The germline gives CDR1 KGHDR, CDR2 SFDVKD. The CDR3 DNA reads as TGTGCCACCAGTGACGCCCTGGCGGCAGGAAATCAGCCCCAGCATTTT. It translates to CATSDALAAGNQPQHF.

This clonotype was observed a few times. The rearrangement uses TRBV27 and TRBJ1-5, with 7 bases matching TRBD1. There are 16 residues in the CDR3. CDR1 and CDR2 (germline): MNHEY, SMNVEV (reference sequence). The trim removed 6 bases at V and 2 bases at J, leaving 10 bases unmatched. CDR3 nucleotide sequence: TGTGCCAGCAGCCGGGACAGTCCCGGGGGCAATCAGCCCCAGCATTTT. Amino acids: CASSRDSPGGNQPQHF.

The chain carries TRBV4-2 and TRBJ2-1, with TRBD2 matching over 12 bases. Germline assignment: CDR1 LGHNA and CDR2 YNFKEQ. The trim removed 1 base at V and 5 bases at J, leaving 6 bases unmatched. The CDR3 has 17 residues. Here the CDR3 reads CASSQARGLAGHNEQFF. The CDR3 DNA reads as TGTGCCAGCAGCCAAGCCAGGGGACTAGCGGGTCACAATGAGCAGTTCTTC.

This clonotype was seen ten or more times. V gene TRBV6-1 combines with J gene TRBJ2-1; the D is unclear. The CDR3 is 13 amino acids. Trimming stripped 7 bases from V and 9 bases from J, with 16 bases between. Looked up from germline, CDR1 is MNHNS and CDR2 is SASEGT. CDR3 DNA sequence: TGTGCCAGCATCGACGGGCTTTGGAGTGAGCAGTTCTTC. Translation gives CASIDGLWSEQFF.

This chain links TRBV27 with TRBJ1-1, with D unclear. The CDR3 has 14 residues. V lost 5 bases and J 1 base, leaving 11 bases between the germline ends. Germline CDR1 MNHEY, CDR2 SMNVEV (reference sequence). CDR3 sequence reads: CASSKQFSNTEAFF. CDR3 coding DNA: TGTGCCAGCAGTAAACAGTTCTCGAACACTGAAGCTTTCTTT.

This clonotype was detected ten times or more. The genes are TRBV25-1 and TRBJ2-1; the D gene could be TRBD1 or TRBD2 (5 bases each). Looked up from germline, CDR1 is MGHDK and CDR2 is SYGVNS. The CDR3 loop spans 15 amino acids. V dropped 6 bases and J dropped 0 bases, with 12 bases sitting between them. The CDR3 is CASSSTGPSYNEQFF. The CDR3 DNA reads TGTGCCAGCAGCTCGACGGGGCCCTCCTACAATGAGCAGTTCTTC.

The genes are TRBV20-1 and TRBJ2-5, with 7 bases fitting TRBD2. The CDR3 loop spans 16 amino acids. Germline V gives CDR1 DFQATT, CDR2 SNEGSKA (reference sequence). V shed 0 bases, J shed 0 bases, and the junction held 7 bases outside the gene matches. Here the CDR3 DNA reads TGCAGTGCTAGAGATCCTTGGGGAGGGTACCAAGAGACCCAGTACTTC. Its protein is CSARDPWGGYQETQYF.

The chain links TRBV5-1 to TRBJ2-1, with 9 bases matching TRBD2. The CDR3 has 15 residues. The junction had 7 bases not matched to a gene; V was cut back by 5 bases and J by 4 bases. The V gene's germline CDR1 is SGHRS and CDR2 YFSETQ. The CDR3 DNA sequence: TGCGCCAGCAGTGAGCGGGGGGAACCTTACAATGAGCAGTTCTTC. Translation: CASSERGEPYNEQFF. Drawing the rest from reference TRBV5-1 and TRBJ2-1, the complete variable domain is KAGVTQTPRYLIKTRGQQVTLSCSPISGHRSVSWYQQTPGQGLQFLFEYFSETQRNKGNFPGRFSGRQFSNSRSEMNVSTLELGDSALYLCASSERGEPYNEQFFGPGTRLTVL.

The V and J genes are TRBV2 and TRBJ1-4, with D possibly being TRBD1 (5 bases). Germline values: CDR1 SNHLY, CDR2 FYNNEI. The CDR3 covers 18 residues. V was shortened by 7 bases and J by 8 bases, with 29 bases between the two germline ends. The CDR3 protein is CASKASPGPLLVKEKLFF. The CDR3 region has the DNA TGTGCCAGCAAAGCTTCACCGGGACCTCTATTAGTCAAGGAAAAACTGTTTTTT.

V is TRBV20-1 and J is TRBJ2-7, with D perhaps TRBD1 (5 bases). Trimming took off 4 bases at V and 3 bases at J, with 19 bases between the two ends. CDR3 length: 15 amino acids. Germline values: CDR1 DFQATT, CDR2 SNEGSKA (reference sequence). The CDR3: CSATIDSRRNYEQYF. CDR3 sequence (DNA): TGCAGTGCTACCATCGACAGTCGACGCAACTACGAGCAGTACTTC.

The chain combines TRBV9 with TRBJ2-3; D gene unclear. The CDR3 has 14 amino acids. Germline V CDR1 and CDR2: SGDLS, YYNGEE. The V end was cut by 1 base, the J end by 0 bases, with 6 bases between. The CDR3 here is CASSVYGSTDTQYF. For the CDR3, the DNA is TGTGCCAGCAGCGTATACGGAAGCACAGATACGCAGTATTTT. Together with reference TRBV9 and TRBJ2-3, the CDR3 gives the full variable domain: DSGVTQTPKHLITATGQRVTLRCSPRSGDLSVYWYQQSLDQGLQFLIQYYNGEERAKGNILERFSAQQFPDLHSELNLSSLELGDSALYFCASSVYGSTDTQYFGPGTRLTVL.

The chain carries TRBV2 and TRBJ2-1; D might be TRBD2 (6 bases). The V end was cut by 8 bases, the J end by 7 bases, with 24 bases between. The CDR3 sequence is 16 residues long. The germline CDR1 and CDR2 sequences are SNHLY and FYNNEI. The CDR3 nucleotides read TGTGCCAGCGGAGCAAGCGGCTCCAGGAGGGCAAATGAGCAGTTCTTC. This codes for CASGASGSRRANEQFF. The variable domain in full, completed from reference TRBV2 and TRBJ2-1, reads EPEVTQTPSHQVTQMGQEVILRCVPISNHLYFYWYRQILGQKVEFLVSFYNNEISEKSEIFDDQFSVERPDGSNFTLKIRSTKLEDSAMYFCASGASGSRRANEQFFGPGTRLTVL.

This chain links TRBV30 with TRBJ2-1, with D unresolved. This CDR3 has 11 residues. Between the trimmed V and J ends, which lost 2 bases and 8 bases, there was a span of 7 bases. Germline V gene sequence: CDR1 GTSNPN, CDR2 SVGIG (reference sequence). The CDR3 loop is CAWSPRDEQFF. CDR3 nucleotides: TGTGCCTGGAGTCCCCGGGATGAGCAGTTCTTC.

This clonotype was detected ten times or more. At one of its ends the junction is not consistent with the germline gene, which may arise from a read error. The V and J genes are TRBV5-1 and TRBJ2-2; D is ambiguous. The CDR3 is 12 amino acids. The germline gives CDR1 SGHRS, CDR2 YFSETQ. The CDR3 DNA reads TGTGCCAGCTCCCTAGAGAGCGGGGAGCTGTTTTTT. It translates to CASSLESGELFF.